A single sample gave rise to the 30 T cell receptor beta chains below, sequenced in a study of blood T cells in healthy people across ages. For the second PCR, which ran for about 7 to 11 cycles, a sample-barcoded 5' primer and a J-beta primer mix were used. TCRdb reprocessed the 5' RACE reads with MiXCR, giving one entry per CDR3 protein. This table holds around 1,900,000 distinct CDR3 sequences, approximately 39% found once. The specimen sequenced was blood. All receptors derive from a human donor in good health.

The CDR3 DNA sequence: TGCAGTGCTAGGCCAGCTAATCAGCCCCAGCATTTT. Translation: CSARPANQPQHF. The chain links TRBV20-1 to TRBJ1-5; D gene ambiguous. The V and J ends lost 3 bases and 4 bases respectively, with 7 bases between them. This CDR3 is built from 12 residues. Germline CDR1 reads DFQATT; CDR2 reads SNEGSKA (reference sequence).

This clonotype has a handful of counts. The chain recombines TRBV6-2 or TRBV6-3 with TRBJ2-2; D remains ambiguous. This CDR3 has 14 amino acids. Germline CDR1 and CDR2: MNHEY and SVGEGT. V lost 7 bases to trimming and J lost 7 bases, with 16 bases between them. The CDR3: CASTPILEVGELFF. CDR3 nucleotide sequence: TGTGCCAGCACTCCGATCCTCGAGGTCGGGGAGCTGTTTTTT.

DNA of the CDR3: TGTGCCAGCAGCCCAAGCCCAGGTCAGCCCCAGCATTTT. This encodes CASSPSPGQPQHF. The V call is TRBV7-3, the J call TRBJ1-5, with no clear D. Trimming stripped 5 bases from V and 6 bases from J, with 11 bases between. Germline V gene data show CDR1 as SGHTA and CDR2 as FQGTGA. The CDR3 totals 13 residues.

The chain joins TRBV12-3 or TRBV12-4 to TRBJ1-2; a weak D match, TRBD1 (6 bases). V lost 3 bases to trimming and J lost 8 bases, with 22 bases between them. The CDR3 is made up of 16 amino acids. The CDR3 loop reads CASSFLLRGSSLGYTF. The DNA for the CDR3 is TGTGCCAGCAGTTTTCTCCTCAGGGGCTCCTCACTAGGCTACACCTTC.

The rearrangement joins TRBV6-6 to TRBJ2-1, with D tentatively TRBD1 (6 bases). The CDR3 totals 16 residues. CDR1 is MNHNY and CDR2 is SVGAGI in the germline V gene (reference sequence). Trimming removed 0 bases at V and 12 bases at J, with 21 bases between. CDR3: CASSYSKQGPLGLQFF. The DNA of the CDR3 is TGTGCCAGCAGTTACTCGAAGCAGGGGCCGTTGGGTTTGCAGTTCTTC.

This chain joins TRBV12-5 and TRBJ1-6; TRBD1 agrees at 8 bases. The V segment lost 2 bases and the J segment 7 bases; nucleotides outside the gene matches: 7. CDR3 length: 16 residues. Per the germline V gene, CDR1 is LGHNT and CDR2 is FRNRAP. The DNA for the CDR3 is TGTGCTAGTGGTTTGCCCGGACAGGGTCCCAATTCACCCCTCCACTTT. Protein sequence: CASGLPGQGPNSPLHF. The full variable domain, rest sourced from reference TRBV12-5 and TRBJ1-6, is DARVTQTPRHKVTEMGQEVTMRCQPILGHNTVFWYRQTMMQGLELLAYFRNRAPLDDSGMPKDRFSAEMPDATLATLKIQPSEPRDSAVYFCASGLPGQGPNSPLHFGNGTRLTVT.

This clonotype occurred a few times. The chain couples TRBV5-5 to TRBJ1-1; D is ambiguous. Trimming removed 0 bases from V and 6 bases from J, with 6 bases in between. Germline values: CDR1 SGHKS, CDR2 YYEKEE (reference sequence). This CDR3 is 12 amino acids long. CDR3 loop: CASSLGSAEAFF. Written as DNA, the CDR3 is TGTGCCAGCAGCTTGGGGTCGGCTGAAGCTTTCTTT.

This clonotype was counted a few times. The junction departs from germline at one end; a sequencing error may be responsible. CDR3 nucleotide sequence: TGTGCCAGCAGCCGGACAGCCTCGCCCTTCAATCAACCCCAGCATTTT. It translates to CASSRTASPFNQPQHF. The chain employs TRBV6-5 and TRBJ1-5; a possible D gene is TRBD1 (6 bases). This CDR3 is 16 amino acids long. Germline V lookup: CDR1 MNHEY, CDR2 SVGAGI.

This clonotype was detected only a few times. The chain employs TRBV7-6 and TRBJ2-4; TRBD2 might be the D (6 bases). The J call may be faulty, since TRBJ2-7 better matches the DNA end. Per the germline V gene, CDR1 is SGHVS and CDR2 is FNYEAQ. The CDR3 extends over 15 amino acids. CDR3: CASSSAGKPNYEQYF. In DNA form, the CDR3 reads TGTGCCAGCAGCTCCGCGGGGAAGCCCAACTACGAGCAGTACTTC.

J is TRBJ1-6 and V is TRBV9, with D maybe TRBD1 (6 bases). The CDR3 runs to 15 residues. Germline-derived CDR1 and CDR2 are SGDLS and YYNGEE. V lost 4 bases and J lost 7, with 15 bases in between. CDR3 bases: TGTGCCAGCAGCTCCCCCAGGGGAAGGAATTCACCCCTCCACTTT. Translated: CASSSPRGRNSPLHF.

This clonotype was seen a few times. This chain connects TRBV5-1 to TRBJ2-7; 10 bases are a match to TRBD1. V lost 6 bases to trimming and J lost 7 bases; unmatched junction nucleotides: 19. Germline V gene data show CDR1 as SGHRS and CDR2 as YFSETQ. The CDR3 covers 17 residues. The CDR3 loop is CASNPISDRGLEGEQYF. The CDR3, as DNA: TGCGCCAGCAACCCCATATCGGACAGGGGGTTGGAAGGTGAGCAGTACTTC. Full variable domain (remainder filled in from reference TRBV5-1 and TRBJ2-7): KAGVTQTPRYLIKTRGQQVTLSCSPISGHRSVSWYQQTPGQGLQFLFEYFSETQRNKGNFPGRFSGRQFSNSRSEMNVSTLELGDSALYLCASNPISDRGLEGEQYFGPGTRLTVT.

A note on this clonotype: A much larger clone sits a single nucleotide away, making a read error possible. The J gene is TRBJ2-1, the V gene TRBV7-2; D gene unclear. CDR3 length equals 11 residues. The V gene lost 4 bases and the J gene lost 11 bases, with 9 bases spanning the gap. Germline-derived CDR1 and CDR2 are SGHTA and FQGNSA. The CDR3 protein is CASSSVGKQFF. The CDR3 nucleotides read TGTGCCAGCAGCTCGGTGGGCAAGCAGTTCTTC.

This clonotype showed up just once. The chain couples TRBV4-2 to TRBJ1-2, with 8 bases fitting TRBD1. Germline CDR1 is LGHNA and CDR2 is YNFKEQ. CDR3 length: 16 residues. V was clipped by 0 bases and J by 7 bases; unmatched bases: 10. CDR3 protein: CASSQDIRTGWGGYTF. Written as DNA, the CDR3 is TGTGCCAGCAGCCAAGATATCCGGACAGGGTGGGGTGGCTACACCTTC.

This clonotype was detected a few times. The chain joins TRBV4-3 to TRBJ1-2; 8 bases map to TRBD1. The germline CDR1 and CDR2 sequences are LGHNA and YSLEER. The ends lost 0 bases at V and 8 bases at J; junction bases unmatched: 11. The CDR3 sequence is 16 residues long. The CDR3 here is CASSQDLGQARNGYTF. CDR3 bases: TGCGCCAGCAGCCAAGATTTGGGACAGGCCAGGAACGGCTACACCTTC.

The rearrangement uses TRBV7-2 and TRBJ1-5, with D unresolved. The V and J ends lost 4 bases and 7 bases respectively, with 11 bases between them. Germline V gene lookup returns CDR1 SGHTA and CDR2 FQGNSA. This CDR3 spans 13 amino acids. Here the CDR3 reads CASSYVARQPQHF. CDR3 DNA: TGTGCCAGCAGCTACGTGGCACGGCAGCCCCAGCATTTT.

The rearrangement joins TRBV27 to TRBJ1-1, with D possibly being TRBD1 (5 bases). This CDR3 has 17 residues. V gave up 3 bases and J gave up 5 bases, with 22 bases separating them. CDR1 is MNHEY and CDR2 is SMNVEV in the germline V gene (reference sequence). CDR3: CASSLGSGARLVTEAFF. CDR3 nucleotide sequence: TGTGCCAGCAGTTTGGGCTCCGGGGCCAGACTTGTTACTGAAGCTTTCTTT.

This clonotype was found a few times. V gene TRBV12-3 or TRBV12-4 combines with J gene TRBJ2-5; 7 positions match TRBD1. The better agreement between TRBJ2-7 and the DNA end casts doubt on the J call. The length of the CDR3 is 16 residues. CDR3 sequence: CASSLSMGQSRYEQYF. The CDR3, as DNA: TGTGCCAGCAGTTTATCTATGGGACAGAGTCGTTACGAGCAGTACTTC.

CDR3 coding DNA: TGCGCCAGCAGCCAAGAGAGCCTAGCGGCTTCCTACAATGAGCAGTTCTTC. Residues: CASSQESLAASYNEQFF. This sequence joins TRBV4-1 and TRBJ2-1; TRBD2 agrees at 7 bases. There are 17 residues in the CDR3. The V segment lost 0 bases and the J segment 1 base; nucleotides outside the gene matches: 6. CDR1 MGHRA and CDR2 YSYEKL come from the germline V gene.

This clonotype has just a few counts. The chain joins TRBV5-1 to TRBJ2-3; the D is unclear. The CDR3 contains 16 residues. Germline V gives CDR1 SGHRS, CDR2 YFSETQ. V was trimmed by 4 bases and J by 0 bases, leaving 15 bases between them. The CDR3 nucleotides are TGCGCCAGCAGCCCCTGGCCGGTCCCTAGCACAGATACGCAGTATTTT. This codes for CASSPWPVPSTDTQYF.

This clonotype turned up a few times. Here the CDR3 reads CSARVSGFTGTSGGARTDTQYF. The CDR3 DNA reads TGCAGTGCTAGAGTGTCAGGGTTTACCGGGACTAGCGGGGGGGCTCGCACAGATACGCAGTATTTT. The J gene is TRBJ2-3, the V gene TRBV20-1; 16 bases align to TRBD2. V shed 1 base, J shed 1 base, and the junction held 17 bases outside the gene matches. This CDR3 region has 22 residues. Germline CDR1 reads DFQATT; CDR2 reads SNEGSKA (reference sequence).

This clonotype turned up a few times. The chain has TRBV4-2 and TRBJ2-4; 8 nucleotides line up with TRBD2. Per the germline V gene, CDR1 is LGHNA and CDR2 is YNFKEQ. The CDR3 length is 15 residues. Trimming cost V 0 bases and J 10 bases; bases outside gene matches: 8. The CDR3 DNA is TGTGCCAGCAGCCAAGATCGACTAGCGTCGTCTATTCAGTACTTC. Translated: CASSQDRLASSIQYF.

This chain joins TRBV9 and TRBJ1-1; TRBD1 matches 8 bases. Germline V lookup: CDR1 SGDLS, CDR2 YYNGEE. The CDR3 runs 15 residues. J gave up 1 base and V 1 base, and 3 bases lay outside the gene matches. CDR3 region: CASSVTGTGNTEAFF. In nucleotides, the CDR3 is TGTGCCAGCAGCGTAACAGGGACAGGGAACACTGAAGCTTTCTTT.

This chain uses TRBV21-1 with TRBJ2-7; the DNA was not used to check the table's D call, TRBD1. TRBV21-1 is marked as a pseudogene. CDR3 length: 14 amino acids. The CDR3 protein is CASSKGSGSYEQYF. The CDR3 DNA is TGTGCCAGCAGCAAAGGGTCAGGGTCCTACGAGCAGTACTTC.

The chain joins TRBV20-1 to TRBJ2-1; D is undetermined. Germline CDR1 DFQATT, CDR2 SNEGSKA (reference sequence). The CDR3 spans 15 residues. The V end lost 2 bases, the J end lost 0 bases, and 11 bases lay between the germline ends. CDR3 DNA sequence: TGCAGTGCTAGAACGCCTGAGGCCTCCTACAATGAGCAGTTCTTC. It translates to CSARTPEASYNEQFF.

The chain is built from TRBV7-9 and TRBJ1-5, with a possible D match to TRBD1 (6 bases). Per germline, CDR1 SEHNR and CDR2 FQNEAQ (reference sequence). The CDR3 is 14 amino acids. V was pared by 3 bases and J by 7 bases, with 13 bases between. The CDR3 DNA is TGTGCCAGCAGCTTGGAAGGGGGATTACAGCCCCAGCATTTT. Amino acid sequence: CASSLEGGLQPQHF.

This sequence joins TRBV7-2 and TRBJ2-1, with TRBD1 identical over 9 bases. The CDR3 spans 17 residues. The germline V gene has CDR1 SGHTA and CDR2 FQGNSA. V lost 4 bases and J lost 7; bases outside the gene matches: 14. CDR3 bases: TGTGCCAGCAGCTCGCCAATCATGAGACAGGGGGAAAATGAGCAGTTCTTC. Residues: CASSSPIMRQGENEQFF.

This clonotype was recorded a few times. The V gene is TRBV7-3, the J gene TRBJ2-1, with D perhaps TRBD1 (8 bases). CDR1 and CDR2 (germline): SGHTA, FQGTGA. CDR3 size: 14 residues. Between the trimmed V and J ends, which lost 1 base and 7 bases, there was a span of 11 bases. CDR3 sequence reads: CASSLNRGGNEQFF. The CDR3 nucleotides read TGTGCCAGCAGCTTAAACAGGGGGGGGAATGAGCAGTTCTTC.

The CDR3 loop reads CASKRTAPGEQFF. For the CDR3, the DNA is TGTGCCAGCAAAAGGACAGCCCCAGGGGAGCAGTTCTTC. The chain combines TRBV6-2 or TRBV6-3 with TRBJ2-1; D is perhaps TRBD1 (6 bases). This CDR3 contains 13 residues. CDR1 and CDR2 from the germline V gene are MNHEY and SVGEGT. V lost 7 bases and J lost 10, with 17 bases in between.

In DNA, the CDR3 is TGCAGTGCTATCGACAGGCGTGGAGAAAAACTGTTTTTT. Translation gives CSAIDRRGEKLFF. This sequence joins TRBV20-1 and TRBJ1-4, with D maybe TRBD1 (6 bases). From germline, CDR1 is DFQATT and CDR2 SNEGSKA (reference sequence). CDR3 length equals 13 residues. Trimming pared 4 bases from V and 8 bases from J, leaving 14 bases between.

J is TRBJ2-3 and V is TRBV6-2 or TRBV6-3; D unresolved. The CDR3 has 15 amino acids. Germline CDR1 reads MNHEY; CDR2 reads SVGEGT. Trimming removed 8 bases from V and 0 bases from J, with 15 bases in between. This CDR3 reads CASPLSLLSTDTQYF. In DNA form, the CDR3 reads TGTGCCAGCCCACTGTCCCTCCTCAGCACAGATACGCAGTATTTT.